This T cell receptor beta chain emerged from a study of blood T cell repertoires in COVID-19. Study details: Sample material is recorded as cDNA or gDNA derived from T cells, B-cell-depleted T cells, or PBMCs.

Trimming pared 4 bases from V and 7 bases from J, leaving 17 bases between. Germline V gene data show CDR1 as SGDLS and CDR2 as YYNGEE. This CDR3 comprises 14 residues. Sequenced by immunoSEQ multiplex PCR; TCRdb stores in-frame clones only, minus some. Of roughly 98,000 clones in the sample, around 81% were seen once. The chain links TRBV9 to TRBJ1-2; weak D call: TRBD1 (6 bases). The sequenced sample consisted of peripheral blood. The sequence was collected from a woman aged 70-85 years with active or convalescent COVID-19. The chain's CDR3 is CASSPQTGLAGYTF. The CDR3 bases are TGTGCCAGCAGCCCCCAAACAGGGCTAGCTGGCTACACCTTC.